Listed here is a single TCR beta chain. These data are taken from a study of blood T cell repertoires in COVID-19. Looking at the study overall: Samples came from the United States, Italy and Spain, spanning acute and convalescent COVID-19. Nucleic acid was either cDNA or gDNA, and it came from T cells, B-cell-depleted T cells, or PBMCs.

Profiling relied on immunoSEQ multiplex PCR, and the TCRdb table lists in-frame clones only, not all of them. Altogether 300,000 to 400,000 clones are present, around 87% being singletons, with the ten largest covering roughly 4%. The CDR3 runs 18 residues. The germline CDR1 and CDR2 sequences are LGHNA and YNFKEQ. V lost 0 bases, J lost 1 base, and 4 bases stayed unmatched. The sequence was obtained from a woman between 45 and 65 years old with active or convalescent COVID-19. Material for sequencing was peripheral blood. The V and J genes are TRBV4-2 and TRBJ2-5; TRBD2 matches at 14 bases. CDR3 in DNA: TGTGCCAGCAGCCAAGAGGGACTAGCGGGAGAAGCCCAAGAGACCCAGTACTTC. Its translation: CASSQEGLAGEAQETQYF.